A few counts support the clone carrying this T cell receptor beta chain. Antigen specificity is unknown. Measured with immunoSEQ multiplex PCR; TCRdb has only the in-frame clones, and not every one. The table lists 25,000 to 30,000 clones, around 80% of them singletons. Time point reported: cycle 4 day 1 (C4D1), after less than 7 weeks of nivolumab. All patients relapsed after autologous stem cell transplantation, and brentuximab vedotin exposure varied. Purification of CD4+ T cells from thawed PBMCs was performed via magnetic negative selection. The data originate from a study of PD-1 blockade in classical Hodgkin lymphoma. Study conclusions and caveats: Unlike CD8+ TCR diversity, which did not rise significantly by C4D1, CD4+ TCR diversity did. Newly diagnosed patients reportedly trailed healthy donors in baseline TCR diversity. Those achieving complete response showed baseline diversity like newly diagnosed patients. Sources of repertoire differences remain undefined, possibly disease activity or prior therapy.

This sequence originates from a human donor with classical Hodgkin lymphoma. The sample consisted of CD4+ T cells from blood, taken before the fourth cycle of nivolumab.

CDR3 DNA: TGTGCCAGCAGCCCCCGGGACTTGCCCTACAATGAGCAGTTCTTC. Translated, it gives CASSPRDLPYNEQFF. The chain recombines TRBV7-3 with TRBJ2-1; D possibly corresponds to TRBD2 (6 bases). Trimming removed 5 bases at V and 2 bases at J, with 13 bases between. Per the germline V gene, CDR1 is SGHTA and CDR2 is FQGTGA. This CDR3 has 15 residues.